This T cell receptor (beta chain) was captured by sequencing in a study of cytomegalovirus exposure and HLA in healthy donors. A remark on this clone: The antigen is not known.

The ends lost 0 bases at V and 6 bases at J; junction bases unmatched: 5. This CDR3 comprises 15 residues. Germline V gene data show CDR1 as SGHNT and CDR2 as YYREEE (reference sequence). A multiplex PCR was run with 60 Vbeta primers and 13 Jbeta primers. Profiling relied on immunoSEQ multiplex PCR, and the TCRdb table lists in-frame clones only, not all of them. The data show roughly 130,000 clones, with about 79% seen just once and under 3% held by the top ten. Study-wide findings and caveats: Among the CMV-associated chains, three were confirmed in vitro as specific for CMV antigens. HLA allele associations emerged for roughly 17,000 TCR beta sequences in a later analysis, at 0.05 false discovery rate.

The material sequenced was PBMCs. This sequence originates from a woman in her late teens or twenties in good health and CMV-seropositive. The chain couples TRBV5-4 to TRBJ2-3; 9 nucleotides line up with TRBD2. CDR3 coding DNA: TGTGCCAGCAGCTTGGGGACGCTAGCGGGGGATACGCAGTATTTT. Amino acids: CASSLGTLAGDTQYF. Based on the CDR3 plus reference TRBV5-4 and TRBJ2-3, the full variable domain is ETGVTQSPTHLIKTRGQQVTLRCSSQSGHNTVSWYQQALGQGPQFIFQYYREEENGRGNFPPRFSGLQFPNYSSELNVNALELDDSALYLCASSLGTLAGDTQYFGPGTRLTVL.